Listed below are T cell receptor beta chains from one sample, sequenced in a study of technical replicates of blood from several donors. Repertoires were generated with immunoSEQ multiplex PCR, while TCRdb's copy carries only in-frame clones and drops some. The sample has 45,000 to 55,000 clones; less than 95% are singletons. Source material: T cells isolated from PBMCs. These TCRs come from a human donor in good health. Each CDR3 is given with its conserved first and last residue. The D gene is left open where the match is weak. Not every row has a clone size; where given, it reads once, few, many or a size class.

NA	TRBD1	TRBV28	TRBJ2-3	TGTGCCAGCACCTCGGACAGGGCAACAGATACGCAGTATTTT	CASTSDRATDTQYF
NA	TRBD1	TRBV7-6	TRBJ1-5	TGTGCCAGCAGTTATCGACAGGGGCAGAATCAGCCCCAGCATTTT	CASSYRQGQNQPQHF
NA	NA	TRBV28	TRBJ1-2	TGTGCCAGCAGTTTATGGCAGCGGGGGTCCTATGGCTACACCTTC	CASSLWQRGSYGYTF
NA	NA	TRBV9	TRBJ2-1	TGTGCCAGCAGCCTGGGAGCCTCCAATGAGCAGTTCTTC	CASSLGASNEQFF
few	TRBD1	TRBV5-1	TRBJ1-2	TGCGCCAGCAGCACCACAGGGGGCGACTATGGCTACACCTTC	CASSTTGGDYGYTF
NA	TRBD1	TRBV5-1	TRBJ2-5	TGCGCCAGCAGCGCCGGGACAGTGATGGAGACCCAGTACTTC	CASSAGTVMETQYF
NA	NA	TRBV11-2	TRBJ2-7	TGTGCCAGCAGCCCCGGTACCTACGAGCAGTACTTC	CASSPGTYEQYF
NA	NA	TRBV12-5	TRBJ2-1	TGTGCTAGTGGATCAGGGACTTTTCTTAGCTCCTACAATGAGCAGTTCTTC	CASGSGTFLSSYNEQFF
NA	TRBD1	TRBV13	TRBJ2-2	TGTGCCAGCAGCTCAATGGACAGGGAATTTCCCGGGGAGCTGTTTTTT	CASSSMDREFPGELFF
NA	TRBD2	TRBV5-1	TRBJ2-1	TGCGCCAGCAGCTCATGGGGACTAGCGGGAGATGAGCAGTTCTTC	CASSSWGLAGDEQFF
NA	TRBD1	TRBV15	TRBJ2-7	TGTGCCACCAGCAGGGGTCAGGGGGCGCGTTACTTC	CATSRGQGARYF
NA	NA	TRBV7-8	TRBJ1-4	TGTGCCAGCAGCTTAGCAGCCGGGAGAAATGAAAAACTGTTTTTT	CASSLAAGRNEKLFF
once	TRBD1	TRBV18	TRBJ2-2	TGTGCCAGCTCACGGGGACAGGGCGGTGACACCGGGGAGCTGTTTTTT	CASSRGQGGDTGELFF
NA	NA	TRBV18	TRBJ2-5	TGTGCCAGCTCACTCATCAGAGGAGAGACCCAGTACTTC	CASSLIRGETQYF
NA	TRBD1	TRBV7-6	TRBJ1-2	TGTGCCAGCAGCTTAACAGGAGGGCAGGGGGATGGCTACACCTTC	CASSLTGGQGDGYTF
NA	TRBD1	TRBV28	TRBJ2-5	TGTGCCACCGCCGGGACAGTTTATTGGGAGACCCAGTACTTC	CATAGTVYWETQYF
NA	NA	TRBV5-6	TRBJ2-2	TGTGCCAGCAGCATCCGAGACACCGGGGAGCTGTTTTTT	CASSIRDTGELFF
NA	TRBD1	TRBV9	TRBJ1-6	TGTGCCAGCAGCCTGGAACCCGGGACAGTTAATTCACCCCTCCACTTT	CASSLEPGTVNSPLHF
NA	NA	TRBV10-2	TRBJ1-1	TGCGCCAGCATTGGGACAAGGGCGAACACTGAAGCTTTCTTT	CASIGTRANTEAFF
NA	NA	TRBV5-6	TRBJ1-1	TGTGCCAGCAGCTTGAGGTACAGGGCGAACACTGAAGCTTTCTTT	CASSLRYRANTEAFF
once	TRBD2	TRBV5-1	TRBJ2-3	TGCGCCAGCAGCACTTTCCTCAGCGGGGGCGCAGATACGCAGTATTTT	CASSTFLSGGADTQYF
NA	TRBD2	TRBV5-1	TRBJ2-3	TGCGCCAGCAGCCCCGTAGCGGGGGGGATCACAGATACGCAGTATTTT	CASSPVAGGITDTQYF
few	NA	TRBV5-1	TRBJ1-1	TGCGCCAGCAGGACGGGGGGTGAAGCTTTCTTT	CASRTGGEAFF
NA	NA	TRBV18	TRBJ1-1	TGTGCCAGCTCACCTGTAACTGTGAACACTGAAGCTTTCTTT	CASSPVTVNTEAFF
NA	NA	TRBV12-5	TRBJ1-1	TGTGCTAGTGGTTACGTGGACGGGGTTGAAGCTTTCTTT	CASGYVDGVEAFF
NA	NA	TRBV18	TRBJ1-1	TGTGCCAGCTCACCAGCTTTTCGGGAGTTAAGCACTGAAGCTTTCTTT	CASSPAFRELSTEAFF
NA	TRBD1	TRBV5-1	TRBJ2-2	TGCGCCAGCAGGGTAGGACAGGAGAACACCGGGGAGCTGTTTTTT	CASRVGQENTGELFF
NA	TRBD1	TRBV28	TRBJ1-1	TGTGCCAGCAGTTTATTGGAGGGGGCCTCAGTTAGGGGAGCTTTCTTT	CASSLLEGASVRGAFF
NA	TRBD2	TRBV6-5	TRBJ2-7	TGTGCCAGCAGGTCCCCTAGCGGGAGCTCCTACGAGCAGTACTTC	CASRSPSGSSYEQYF
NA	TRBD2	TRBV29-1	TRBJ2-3	TGCAGCGTTGCCGAACTAGCGGGAGGGGATACGCAGTATTTT	CSVAELAGGDTQYF
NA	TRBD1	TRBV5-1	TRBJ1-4	TGCGCCAGCAGCGACGGACAGGGGGCGCGGTATGAAAAACTGTTTTTT	CASSDGQGARYEKLFF
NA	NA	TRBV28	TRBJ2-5	TGTGCCAGCAGTTTATCCTTTATTCGGAAACAGGGCCAAAACTTTCAAGAGACCCAGTACTTC	CASSLSFIRKQGQNFQETQYF
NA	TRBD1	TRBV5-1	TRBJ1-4	TGCGCCAGCAGCATCTGGGGGACAGGGGACGAAAAACTGTTTTTT	CASSIWGTGDEKLFF
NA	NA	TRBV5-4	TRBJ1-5	TGTGCCAGCAGCATGTACGGGACACAGAATCAGCCCCAGCATTTT	CASSMYGTQNQPQHF
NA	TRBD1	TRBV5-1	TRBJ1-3	TGCGCCAGCAGCTTACAGGGGGCCTCTGGAAACACCATATATTTT	CASSLQGASGNTIYF
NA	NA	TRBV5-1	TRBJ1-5	TGCGCCAGCAGAACCGACCCGGGGGGCAATCAGCCCCAGCATTTT	CASRTDPGGNQPQHF
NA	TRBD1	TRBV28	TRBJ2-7	TGTGCCAGCAGTGACAGGGTCGAGCAGTACTTC	CASSDRVEQYF
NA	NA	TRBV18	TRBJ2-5	TGTGCCAGCTCACTAAACGACTTGTACCAAGAGACCCAGTACTTC	CASSLNDLYQETQYF
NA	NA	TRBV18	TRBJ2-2	TGTGCCAGCTCCCAATACCGCAGGGCCCCGGGAGCCGGGGAGCTGTTTTTT	CASSQYRRAPGAGELFF
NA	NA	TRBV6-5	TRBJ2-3	TGTGCCAGCAGTTACGTCGGGAGTGGCTCAGATACGCAGTATTTT	CASSYVGSGSDTQYF
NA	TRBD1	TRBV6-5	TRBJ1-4	TGTGCCAGCAGCATAGGGGGCCGCGTTGAAAAACTGTTTTTT	CASSIGGRVEKLFF